Each of the 5 T cell receptor beta chains below was sequenced from the same sample in a study of blood T cells in healthy people across ages. The authors ran a second PCR of about 6 to 12 cycles using a sample-barcoded 5' primer and a J-beta primer mix. TCRdb used MiXCR to reprocess the 5' RACE reads, holding one entry per CDR3 protein. The repertoire holds about 1.5 million distinct CDR3 sequences, with roughly 45% as singletons. Sequencing used blood. These receptors all stem from a woman between 18 and 29 years old in good health.

The J gene is TRBJ2-1, the V gene TRBV3-1, with a weak D call TRBD1 (6 bases). The CDR3 has 13 amino acids. V was trimmed by 7 bases and J by 8 bases, leaving 15 bases between them. Looked up from germline, CDR1 is LGHDT and CDR2 is YNNKEL (reference sequence). DNA of the CDR3: TGTGCCAGCATCATGACAGGCCAGGATGAGCAGTTCTTC. Its translation is CASIMTGQDEQFF.

This clonotype was counted at least ten times. This rearrangement joins TRBV4-2 to TRBJ2-1; the match to TRBD1 covers 7 bases. J was trimmed by 8 bases and V by 0 bases; bases with no gene match: 4. The CDR3 runs 14 residues. Germline CDR1 and CDR2: LGHNA and YNFKEQ. The CDR3 loop is CASSQDGQVDEQFF. In DNA form, the CDR3 reads TGTGCCAGCAGCCAAGACGGACAGGTGGATGAGCAGTTCTTC.

This clonotype was picked up a small number of times. The chain recombines TRBV6-1 with TRBJ2-7; D unresolved. CDR1 and CDR2 from the germline V gene are MNHNS and SASEGT. The CDR3 length is 13 residues. V was pared by 3 bases and J by 4 bases, with 10 bases between. The CDR3 nucleotides are TGTGCCAGCAGTGAGGGCAGAAAATACGAGCAGTACTTC. This gives the protein CASSEGRKYEQYF.

The chain joins TRBV3-1 to TRBJ1-2; D gene uncertain. The length of the CDR3 is 13 residues. V lost 3 bases to trimming and J lost 2 bases, with 7 bases between them. Germline CDR1 and CDR2: LGHDT and YNNKEL (reference sequence). Here the CDR3 reads CASSQLGNYGYTF. Here the CDR3 DNA reads TGTGCCAGCAGCCAGCTAGGGAACTATGGCTACACCTTC. Full variable domain (missing parts from reference TRBV3-1 and TRBJ1-2): DTAVSQTPKYLVTQMGNDKSIKCEQNLGHDTMYWYKQDSKKFLKIMFSYNNKELIINETVPNRFSPKSPDKAHLNLHINSLELGDSAVYFCASSQLGNYGYTFGSGTRLTVV.

The chain recombines TRBV6-5 with TRBJ2-1, with D perhaps given as TRBD1 or TRBD2 (6 bases each). The J call may be mistaken, given a closer DNA end match to TRBJ2-7. The CDR3 is made up of 14 amino acids. Germline CDR1 MNHEY, CDR2 SVGAGI. The CDR3 loop reads CASRRGDSKNEQYF. The CDR3 region has the DNA TGTGCCAGCAGGAGGGGGGACTCGAAAAATGAGCAGTACTTC.